What follows are 22 T cell receptor beta chains derived from one specimen sequenced in a study of response to subunit inactivated influenza vaccine. One entry per CDR3 protein, called by TCRdb with MiXCR from the RT-PCR reads. The sample includes 600,000 to 850,000 distinct CDR3 sequences, 13% to 15% of them seen just once. Sequenced here: PBMCs from blood, sampled around two weeks before vaccination. These receptors were collected from a man in his fifties who received an inactivated influenza vaccine.

The chain is built from TRBV27 and TRBJ2-5; maybe TRBD1 (6 bases). V lost 6 bases and J lost 2, with 13 bases in between. CDR1 is MNHEY, CDR2 SMNVEV, per germline (reference sequence). The CDR3 is 14 amino acids. In DNA, the CDR3 is TGTGCCAGCAGGCCCACAGGGTTACAAGAGACCCAGTACTTC. Protein: CASRPTGLQETQYF.

This clonotype was seen only a few times. The V and J genes are TRBV5-1 and TRBJ2-5, with 14 positions matching TRBD2. Germline CDR1 reads SGHRS; CDR2 reads YFSETQ. This CDR3 comprises 16 residues. The V segment lost 4 bases and the J segment 5 bases; nucleotides outside the gene matches: 7. In DNA, the CDR3 is TGCGCCAGCAGCCCCCAGACTAGCGGGAGGGGCGAGACCCAGTACTTC. Protein product: CASSPQTSGRGETQYF.

CDR3 DNA sequence: TGTGCCAGCAGCCAACCTCCCAGGAATGAGCAGTTCTTC. Its protein is CASSQPPRNEQFF. The V and J genes are TRBV4-2 and TRBJ2-1; D ambiguous. CDR3 length: 13 residues. The ends were cut back, 2 bases at V and 7 bases at J, with 9 bases in the middle. Germline lookup yields CDR1 LGHNA and CDR2 YNFKEQ.

This clonotype came up once. This chain links TRBV5-5 with TRBJ2-3; D not resolved. Germline V gene sequence: CDR1 SGHKS, CDR2 YYEKEE (reference sequence). The CDR3 runs to 14 residues. V lost 0 bases and J lost 4, with 9 bases in between. The DNA for the CDR3 is TGTGCCAGCAGCTTGGACGGTGGGGCAGATACGCAGTATTTT. It encodes CASSLDGGADTQYF.

This clonotype showed up just a few times. The DNA for the CDR3 is TGTGCCAGCGGACTAGCGGGAGGTACCTACGAGCAGTACTTC. Amino acids: CASGLAGGTYEQYF. The V and J genes are TRBV27 and TRBJ2-7; 14 nucleotides align to TRBD2. V was pared by 8 bases and J by 2 bases, with 2 bases of the junction left unmatched. Germline lookup yields CDR1 MNHEY and CDR2 SMNVEV (reference sequence). The CDR3 has 14 residues.

This clonotype has ten or more counts. This chain connects TRBV6-2 or TRBV6-3 to TRBJ2-5, with 14 bases identical to TRBD2. This CDR3 has 15 amino acids. Germline assignment: CDR1 MNHEY and CDR2 SVGEGT. The trim removed 4 bases at V and 4 bases at J, leaving 2 bases unmatched. The CDR3 region has the DNA TGTGCCAGCAGTTCCGGGACTAGCGGGAGAGAGACCCAGTACTTC. This codes for CASSSGTSGRETQYF.

This clonotype was found a few times. The J gene is TRBJ2-1, the V gene TRBV2; possible D gene TRBD1, 5 bases. The germline V gene has CDR1 SNHLY and CDR2 FYNNEI. The CDR3 length is 14 residues. V gave up 7 bases and J gave up 1 base, with 11 bases separating them. CDR3 protein: CASIYRPSYNEQFF. The CDR3 region has the DNA TGTGCCAGCATTTACAGGCCTTCCTACAATGAGCAGTTCTTC.

There are many counts of this clonotype. The V and J genes are TRBV27 and TRBJ2-7; D is possibly TRBD2 (5 bases). Between the trimmed V and J ends, which lost 6 bases and 0 bases, there was a span of 9 bases. The CDR3 sequence is 13 residues long. Germline-derived CDR1 and CDR2 are MNHEY and SMNVEV (reference sequence). The CDR3 spells CASSLRASYEQYF. The CDR3 DNA follows: TGTGCCAGCAGCTTGAGGGCCTCCTACGAGCAGTACTTC.

Comment on this clonotype: Compared with germline, one end of the junction differs, possibly owing to a read error. The chain is built from TRBV7-8 and TRBJ2-2, with TRBD2 as a possible D gene (5 bases). The CDR3 spans 16 residues. Germline loops: CDR1 SGHVS, CDR2 FQNEAQ. CDR3 sequence: CASSLAGMSGPGELFF. CDR3 DNA: TGTGCCAGCAGCCTAGCCGGGATGTCAGGTCCCGGGGAGCTGTTTTTT.

The sample holds many counts of this clonotype. V is TRBV11-2 and J is TRBJ1-1; 8 nucleotides agree with TRBD1. Trimming at V came to 5 bases and at J to 3 bases, leaving 5 bases not matched to a gene. CDR3 size: 14 residues. Germline loops: CDR1 SGHAT, CDR2 FQNNGV. The CDR3 bases are TGTGCCAGCAGCACACCCAGGGGGCACACTGAAGCTTTCTTT. It codes for CASSTPRGHTEAFF.

This clonotype occurred many times. This chain uses TRBV28 with TRBJ2-4, with D possibly called TRBD1 or TRBD2 (7 bases each). The length of the CDR3 is 14 residues. V was trimmed by 3 bases and J by 9 bases, leaving 15 bases between them. Germline assignment: CDR1 MDHEN and CDR2 SYDVKM. Here the CDR3 DNA reads TGTGCCAGCAGTTTTTGGGGCAGGGGGGGCATTCAGTACTTC. Translating it yields CASSFWGRGGIQYF. Full variable domain (missing parts from reference TRBV28 and TRBJ2-4): DVKVTQSSRYLVKRTGEKVFLECVQDMDHENMFWYRQDPGLGLRLIYFSYDVKMKEKGDIPEGYSVSREKKERFSLILESASTNQTSMYLCASSFWGRGGIQYFGAGTRLSVL.

This clonotype was observed many times. The chain recombines TRBV6-5 with TRBJ2-3; 9 positions agree with TRBD2. The CDR3 totals 16 residues. With 4 bases clipped from V and 2 bases from J, the junction kept 7 bases outside the gene matches. The germline V gene has CDR1 MNHEY and CDR2 SVGAGI. CDR3 sequence (DNA): TGTGCCAGCAGTTCCCGGACTAGCGAGTACACAGATACGCAGTATTTT. Translating gives CASSSRTSEYTDTQYF.

This clonotype was found a few times. The chain joins TRBV10-3 to TRBJ2-3; 7 bases line up with TRBD2. CDR1 is ENHRY, CDR2 SYGVKD, per germline. Germline trimming cut 4 bases from V and 3 bases from J; bases unmatched to any gene: 7. The CDR3 loop spans 15 amino acids. The DNA for the CDR3 is TGTGCCATCAGTGGTTACGAGCGGGGTACAGATACGCAGTATTTT. Protein: CAISGYERGTDTQYF.

V is TRBV23-1 and J is TRBJ2-3, with D possibly TRBD1 on 5 matching bases. TRBV23-1 falls under the ORF class, with uncertain function. V dropped 4 bases and J dropped 2 bases, with 7 bases sitting between them. The CDR3 length is 13 residues. CDR3 coding DNA: TGCGCCAGCAGTCCACAGGTCACAGATACGCAGTATTTT. This gives the protein CASSPQVTDTQYF.

This clonotype was detected many times. This chain uses TRBV7-6 with TRBJ1-5; TRBD1 might be the D (5 bases). V shed 2 bases and J shed 4 bases, with 12 bases lying between them. Germline V gene sequence: CDR1 SGHVS, CDR2 FNYEAQ. There are 15 residues in the CDR3. The CDR3 spells CASSLQQGENQPQHF. CDR3 coding DNA: TGTGCCAGCAGCTTACAGCAGGGAGAGAATCAGCCCCAGCATTTT.

This clonotype was counted a few times. The chain carries TRBV27 and TRBJ2-1; 11 positions match TRBD2. This CDR3 is 16 amino acids long. The germline CDR1 and CDR2 sequences are MNHEY and SMNVEV (reference sequence). With V trimmed by 3 bases and J by 0 bases, 1 base remained unmatched. DNA for the CDR3: TGTGCCAGCAGTTTTAGCGGGAGGGCCTCCTACAATGAGCAGTTCTTC. Its protein is CASSFSGRASYNEQFF.

There are a few counts of this clonotype. The V and J genes are TRBV7-2 and TRBJ2-7, with D tentatively TRBD2 (5 bases). The germline gives CDR1 SGHTA, CDR2 FQGNSA. The length of the CDR3 is 16 residues. The ends were cut back, 4 bases at V and 0 bases at J, with 16 bases in the middle. The CDR3 loop reads CASSSPRGLSSYEQYF. In nucleotides, the CDR3 is TGTGCCAGCAGCTCCCCCCGAGGGTTAAGCTCCTACGAGCAGTACTTC.

V and J are TRBV7-2 and TRBJ2-1; 12 bases are a match to TRBD2. V was clipped by 3 bases and J by 1 base; unmatched bases: 4. CDR3 length: 17 amino acids. Germline CDR1 reads SGHTA; CDR2 reads FQGNSA. In DNA, the CDR3 is TGTGCCAGCAGCTTGGGGGGACTAGCGGGTTCCTACAATGAGCAGTTCTTC. Its protein product is CASSLGGLAGSYNEQFF.

This clonotype was detected only a few times. The chain joins TRBV5-6 to TRBJ2-7; the D is unclear. The germline CDR1 and CDR2 sequences are SGHDT and YYEEEE. This CDR3 has 14 amino acids. V was shortened by 7 bases and J by 0 bases, with 14 bases between the two germline ends. The CDR3 sequence is CASLKRVDSYEQYF. The CDR3 DNA sequence: TGTGCCAGCCTTAAGCGCGTGGACTCCTACGAGCAGTACTTC.

The CDR3 DNA reads TGTGCCAGCAGCGCGCTCGGGAGGCCAGATACGCAGTATTTT. Its protein is CASSALGRPDTQYF. The rearrangement uses TRBV27 and TRBJ2-3; TRBD2 agrees at 7 bases. V was clipped by 6 bases and J by 4 bases; unmatched bases: 7. The germline CDR1 and CDR2 sequences are MNHEY and SMNVEV (reference sequence). There are 14 residues in the CDR3.

This chain links TRBV20-1 with TRBJ2-7; maybe TRBD2 (6 bases). The germline V gene encodes CDR1 DFQATT and CDR2 SNEGSKA (reference sequence). Trimming removed 0 bases from V and 2 bases from J, with 11 bases in between. This CDR3 is built from 14 residues. The CDR3 region is CSAREEGSPYEQYF. The CDR3 DNA reads as TGCAGTGCTAGAGAGGAGGGATCCCCCTACGAGCAGTACTTC.

In its sample, this clonotype was seen a few times. This rearrangement joins TRBV5-6 to TRBJ1-1; possibly TRBD1 for D (6 bases). The CDR3 covers 15 residues. Germline V gene data show CDR1 as SGHDT and CDR2 as YYEEEE. Trimming pared 2 bases from V and 1 base from J, leaving 12 bases between. The CDR3: CASSFRGLRNTEAFF. The CDR3 coding sequence is TGTGCCAGCAGCTTCCGGGGGCTTAGGAACACTGAAGCTTTCTTT.